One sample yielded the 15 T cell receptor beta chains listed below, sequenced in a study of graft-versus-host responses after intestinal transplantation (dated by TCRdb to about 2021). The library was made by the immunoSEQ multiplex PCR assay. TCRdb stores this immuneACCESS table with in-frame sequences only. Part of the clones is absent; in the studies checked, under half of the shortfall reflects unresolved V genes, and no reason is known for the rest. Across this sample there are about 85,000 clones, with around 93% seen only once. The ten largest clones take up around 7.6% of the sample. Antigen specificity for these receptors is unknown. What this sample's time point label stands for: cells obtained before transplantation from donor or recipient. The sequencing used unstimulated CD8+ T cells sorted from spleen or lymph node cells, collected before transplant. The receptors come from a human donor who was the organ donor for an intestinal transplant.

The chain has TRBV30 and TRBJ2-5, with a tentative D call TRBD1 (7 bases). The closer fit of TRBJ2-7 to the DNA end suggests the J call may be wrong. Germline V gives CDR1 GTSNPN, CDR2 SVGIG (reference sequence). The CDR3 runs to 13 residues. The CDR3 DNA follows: TGTGCCTGGGACAGGGACTTTGGGGACGAGCAGTACTTC. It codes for CAWDRDFGDEQYF.

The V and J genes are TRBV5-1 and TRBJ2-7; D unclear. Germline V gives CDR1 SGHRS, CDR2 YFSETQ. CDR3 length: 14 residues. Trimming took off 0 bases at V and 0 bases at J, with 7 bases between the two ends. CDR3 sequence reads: CASSLEVASYEQYF. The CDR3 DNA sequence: TGCGCCAGCAGCTTGGAAGTCGCCTCCTACGAGCAGTACTTC. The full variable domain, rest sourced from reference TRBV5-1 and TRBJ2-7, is KAGVTQTPRYLIKTRGQQVTLSCSPISGHRSVSWYQQTPGQGLQFLFEYFSETQRNKGNFPGRFSGRQFSNSRSEMNVSTLELGDSALYLCASSLEVASYEQYFGPGTRLTVT.

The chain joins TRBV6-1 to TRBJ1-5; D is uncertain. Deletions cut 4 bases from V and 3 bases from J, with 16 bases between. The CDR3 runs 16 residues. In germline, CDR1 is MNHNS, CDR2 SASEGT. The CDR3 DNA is TGTGCCAGCAGTGTTTCGGCGCGGCAGTTCAATCAGCCCCAGCATTTT. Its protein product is CASSVSARQFNQPQHF.

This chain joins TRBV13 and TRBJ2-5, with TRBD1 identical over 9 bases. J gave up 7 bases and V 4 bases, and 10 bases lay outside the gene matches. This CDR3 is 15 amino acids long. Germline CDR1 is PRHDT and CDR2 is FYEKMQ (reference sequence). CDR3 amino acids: CASSYTGQGRPTQYF. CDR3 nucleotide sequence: TGTGCCAGCAGCTACACCGGACAGGGGAGGCCGACCCAGTACTTC.

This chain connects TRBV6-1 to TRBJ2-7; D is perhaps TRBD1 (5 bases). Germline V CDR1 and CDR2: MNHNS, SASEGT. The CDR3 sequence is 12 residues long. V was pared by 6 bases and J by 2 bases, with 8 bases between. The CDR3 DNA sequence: TGTGCCAGCAGGGACATCCCCTACGAGCAGTACTTC. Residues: CASRDIPYEQYF.

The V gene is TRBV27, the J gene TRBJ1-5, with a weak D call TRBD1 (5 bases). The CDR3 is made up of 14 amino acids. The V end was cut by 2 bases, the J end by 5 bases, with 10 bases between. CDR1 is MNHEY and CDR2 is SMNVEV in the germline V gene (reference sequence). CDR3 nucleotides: TGTGCCAGCAGTTTAGCAGGGAGGTATCAGCCCCAGCATTTT. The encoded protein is CASSLAGRYQPQHF.

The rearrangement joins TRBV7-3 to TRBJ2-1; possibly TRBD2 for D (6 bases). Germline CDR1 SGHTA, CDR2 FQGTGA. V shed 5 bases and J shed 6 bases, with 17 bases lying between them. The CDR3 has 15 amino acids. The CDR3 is CASSAPTVRGNEQFF. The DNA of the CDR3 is TGTGCCAGCAGCGCCCCGACGGTGCGGGGCAATGAGCAGTTCTTC. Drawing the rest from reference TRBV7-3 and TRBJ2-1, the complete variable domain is GAGVSQTPSNKVTEKGKYVELRCDPISGHTALYWYRQSLGQGPEFLIYFQGTGAADDSGLPNDRFFAVRPEGSVSTLKIQRTERGDSAVYLCASSAPTVRGNEQFFGPGTRLTVL.

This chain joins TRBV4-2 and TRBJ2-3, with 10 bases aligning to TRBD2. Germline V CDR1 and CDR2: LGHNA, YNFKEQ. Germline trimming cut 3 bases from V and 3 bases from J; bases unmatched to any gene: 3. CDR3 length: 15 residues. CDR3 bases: TGTGCCAGCAGCCAGGAAGCGGGGGGGACAGATACGCAGTATTTT. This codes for CASSQEAGGTDTQYF.

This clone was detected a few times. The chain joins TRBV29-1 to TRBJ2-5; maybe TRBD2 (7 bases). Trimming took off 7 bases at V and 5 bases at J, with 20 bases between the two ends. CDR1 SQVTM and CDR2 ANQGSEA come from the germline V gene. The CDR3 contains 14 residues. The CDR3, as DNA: TGCAGCGGGCGTGTTGGGGGGGGGCTTGAGACCCAGTACTTC. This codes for CSGRVGGGLETQYF.

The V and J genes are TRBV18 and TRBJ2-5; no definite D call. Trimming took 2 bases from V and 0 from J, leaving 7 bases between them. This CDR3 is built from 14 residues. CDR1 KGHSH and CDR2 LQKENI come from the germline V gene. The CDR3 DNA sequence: TGTGCCAGCTCACCATCGACGGACCAAGAGACCCAGTACTTC. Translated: CASSPSTDQETQYF.

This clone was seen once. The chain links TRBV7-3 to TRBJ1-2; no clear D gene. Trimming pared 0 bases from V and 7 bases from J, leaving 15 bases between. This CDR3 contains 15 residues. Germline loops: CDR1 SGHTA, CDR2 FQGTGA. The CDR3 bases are TGTGCCAGCAGCTTAACGTCCGACGGGTTGGTTGGCTACACCTTC. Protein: CASSLTSDGLVGYTF.

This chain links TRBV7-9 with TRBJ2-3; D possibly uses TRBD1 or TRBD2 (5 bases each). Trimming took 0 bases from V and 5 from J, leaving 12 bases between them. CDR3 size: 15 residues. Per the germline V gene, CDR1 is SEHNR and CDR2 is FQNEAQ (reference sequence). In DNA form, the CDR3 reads TGTGCCAGCAGCTTAGCTTGGGACGGACTAGATACGCAGTATTTT. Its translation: CASSLAWDGLDTQYF.

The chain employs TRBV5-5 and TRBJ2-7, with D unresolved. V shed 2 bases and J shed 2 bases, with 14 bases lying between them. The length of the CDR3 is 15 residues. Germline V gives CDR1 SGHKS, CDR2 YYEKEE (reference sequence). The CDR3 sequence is CASSLKKGAAYEQYF. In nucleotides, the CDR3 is TGTGCCAGCAGCTTAAAAAAAGGAGCTGCCTACGAGCAGTACTTC.

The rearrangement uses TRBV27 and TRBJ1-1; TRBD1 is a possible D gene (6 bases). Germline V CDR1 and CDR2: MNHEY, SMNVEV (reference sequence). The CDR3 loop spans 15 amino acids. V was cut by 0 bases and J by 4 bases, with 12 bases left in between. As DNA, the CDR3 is TGTGCCAGCAGTTTATCGATCAGGGGTGTCACTGAAGCTTTCTTT. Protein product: CASSLSIRGVTEAFF.

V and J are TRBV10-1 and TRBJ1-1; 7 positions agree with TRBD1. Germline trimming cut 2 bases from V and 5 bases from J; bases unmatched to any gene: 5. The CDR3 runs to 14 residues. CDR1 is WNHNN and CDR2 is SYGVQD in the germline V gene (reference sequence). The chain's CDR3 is CASSEGRGMTEAFF. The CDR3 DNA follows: TGCGCCAGCAGTGAGGGCAGGGGGATGACTGAAGCTTTCTTT.